The 18 T cell receptor beta chains reported below all come from one sample, sequenced in a study of beta chain features in type 1 diabetes (dated by TCRdb to the late 2010s). Library preparation used the immunoSEQ multiplex PCR assay. The entire isolated RNA was reverse transcribed using the High Capacity cDNA Reverse Transcription Kit, and thus expressed TCRB transcripts were sequenced. In TCRdb, the immuneACCESS table is reduced to in-frame sequences with V and J assigned. These tables do not hold every clone; where another copy was compared, an unresolved V gene accounts for under half, and the others remain unexplained. This sample holds about 330,000 clones; 9.5% to 12% were observed only once. About 0.015% of the sample is taken by the ten largest. The sample was naive CD4+ T cells from blood. The sample's cell subset or site label, decoded: true naive CD4+ T cells. The source is a woman in her 30s in good health.

This clone appeared a few times. The gene calls are TRBV28 and TRBJ2-7; 7 positions match TRBD2. This CDR3 region has 13 residues. The J segment lost 6 bases and the V segment lost 3 bases, leaving 5 bases of the junction unmatched. Per germline, CDR1 MDHEN and CDR2 SYDVKM. CDR3 protein: CASSFGGRGEQYF. CDR3 in DNA: TGTGCCAGCAGTTTCGGCGGGAGAGGCGAGCAGTACTTC.

Notes on this clone: This CDR3 is also generated by other DNA sequences in the sample. This chain links TRBV29-1 with TRBJ2-7, with 9 bases fitting TRBD2. The CDR3 contains 12 residues. The V and J ends lost 6 bases and 0 bases, in that order; junction bases with no gene match: 0. Looked up from germline, CDR1 is SQVTM and CDR2 is ANQGSEA. Written as DNA, the CDR3 is TGCAGCGTGACTAGCGGCTCCTACGAGCAGTACTTC. The encoded protein is CSVTSGSYEQYF.

The chain recombines TRBV30 with TRBJ2-1, with TRBD2 matching 7 bases. V was pared by 0 bases and J by 5 bases, with 7 bases of the junction left unmatched. The germline CDR1 and CDR2 sequences are GTSNPN and SVGIG (reference sequence). The CDR3 runs to 15 residues. CDR3 sequence: CAWSVGGRRNNEQFF. The CDR3 DNA is TGTGCCTGGAGTGTTGGCGGGAGAAGGAACAATGAGCAGTTCTTC.

J is TRBJ2-7 and V is TRBV7-9; 9 nucleotides align to TRBD1. The ends lost 5 bases at V and 6 bases at J; junction bases unmatched: 11. The CDR3 contains 15 residues. The germline V gene has CDR1 SEHNR and CDR2 FQNEAQ (reference sequence). The CDR3, as DNA: TGTGCCAGCAGCCCGCTCGGGACAGGGAGGCGCGAGCAGTACTTC. Amino acid sequence: CASSPLGTGRREQYF.

The J gene is TRBJ2-1, the V gene TRBV28; the match to TRBD2 covers 12 bases. Germline loops: CDR1 MDHEN, CDR2 SYDVKM. CDR3 length equals 17 residues. V lost 6 bases, J lost 6 bases, and 12 bases stayed unmatched. CDR3 sequence (DNA): TGTGCCAGCAGCCTGAGCGGTCCGGGACTAGCGGGCAATGAGCAGTTCTTC. Translating it yields CASSLSGPGLAGNEQFF.

The V and J genes are TRBV5-1 and TRBJ2-5, with 9 bases aligning to TRBD1. This CDR3 spans 16 amino acids. Germline values: CDR1 SGHRS, CDR2 YFSETQ. Trimming at V came to 4 bases and at J to 3 bases, leaving 10 bases not matched to a gene. DNA for the CDR3: TGCGCCAGCAGCCAAACAGGGGGCGCCCCGGAAGAGACCCAGTACTTC. Translating gives CASSQTGGAPEETQYF.

There are a few counts of this clone. This sequence joins TRBV27 and TRBJ1-2; TRBD1 aligns across 10 bases. V shed 5 bases, J shed 5 bases, and the junction held 8 bases outside the gene matches. This CDR3 contains 15 residues. CDR1 is MNHEY, CDR2 SMNVEV, per germline (reference sequence). The DNA of the CDR3 is TGTGCCAGCAGTCCGGACAGGGGGAAGCTGTATGGCTACACCTTC. Its protein product is CASSPDRGKLYGYTF.

In its sample, this clone was seen a few times. This sequence joins TRBV6-6 and TRBJ2-7; 12 bases map to TRBD2. The germline V gene encodes CDR1 MNHNY and CDR2 SVGAGI (reference sequence). V lost 5 bases, J lost 2 bases, and 4 bases stayed unmatched. The CDR3 is 15 amino acids. CDR3 sequence reads: CASSPTSGSTYEQYF. Written as DNA, the CDR3 is TGTGCCAGCAGTCCGACTAGCGGGAGTACCTACGAGCAGTACTTC.

The chain is built from TRBV6-6 and TRBJ1-2; 10 bases agree with TRBD1. CDR1 and CDR2 from the germline V gene are MNHNY and SVGAGI (reference sequence). V gave up 5 bases and J gave up 0 bases; unmatched junction bases: 3. The CDR3 contains 15 residues. The CDR3 DNA reads TGTGCCAGCAGTACCGGGACAGGGGCTAACTATGGCTACACCTTC. Its protein product is CASSTGTGANYGYTF.

This clone was detected only a few times. V and J are TRBV4-3 and TRBJ2-2, with 8 bases lining up with TRBD1. The J segment lost 5 bases and the V segment lost 4 bases, leaving 15 bases of the junction unmatched. Germline V gene sequence: CDR1 LGHNA, CDR2 YSLEER. The CDR3 covers 18 residues. The CDR3 sequence: CASSLTWIRTGMTGELFF. Here the CDR3 DNA reads TGCGCCAGCAGCCTGACATGGATTAGGACAGGGATGACCGGGGAGCTGTTTTTT.

This clone was seen only a few times. The V and J genes are TRBV14 and TRBJ1-4; 7 nucleotides match TRBD1. Per germline, CDR1 SGHDN and CDR2 FVKESK. The trim removed 0 bases at V and 2 bases at J, leaving 6 bases unmatched. This CDR3 has 17 amino acids. For the CDR3, the DNA is TGTGCCAGCAGCCAAGAAGGGGGCAAATGGACTAATGAAAAACTGTTTTTT. Its protein is CASSQEGGKWTNEKLFF.

In this sample, this clone turned up a few times. The chain has TRBV7-8 and TRBJ2-7; D is ambiguous. The germline gives CDR1 SGHVS, CDR2 FQNEAQ. The CDR3 is 13 residues long. V was cut by 5 bases and J by 0 bases, with 8 bases left in between. CDR3 residues: CASSRGISYEQYF. As DNA, the CDR3 is TGTGCCAGCAGCCGCGGAATCTCCTACGAGCAGTACTTC.

The CDR3 coding sequence is TGTGCCATCAGTGAGGGCGTTAGCGGGAGGGCGGGGAATGAGCAGTTCTTC. Its protein is CAISEGVSGRAGNEQFF. The chain employs TRBV10-3 and TRBJ2-1, with TRBD2 identical over 11 bases. J gave up 7 bases and V 2 bases, and 10 bases lay outside the gene matches. The CDR3 loop spans 17 amino acids. Germline loops: CDR1 ENHRY, CDR2 SYGVKD.

This clone showed up just a few times. This chain uses TRBV28 with TRBJ2-3, with 10 bases that match TRBD2. Per germline, CDR1 MDHEN and CDR2 SYDVKM. The CDR3 has 19 residues. The V segment lost 5 bases and the J segment 2 bases; nucleotides outside the gene matches: 16. The chain's CDR3 is CASSPPQGLAKRHTDTQYF. The CDR3, as DNA: TGTGCCAGCAGTCCCCCCCAGGGACTAGCGAAACGTCACACAGATACGCAGTATTTT.

The chain uses TRBV7-9 and TRBJ2-1; 11 nucleotides agree with TRBD2. CDR1 and CDR2 from the germline V gene are SEHNR and FQNEAQ (reference sequence). V lost 6 bases and J lost 9; bases outside the gene matches: 7. This CDR3 comprises 14 residues. The chain's CDR3 is CASRKLAGVGEQFF. As DNA, the CDR3 is TGTGCCAGCAGGAAACTAGCGGGAGTCGGTGAGCAGTTCTTC. The full variable domain, in which reference TRBV7-9 and TRBJ2-1 provide the parts outside the CDR3, is DTGVSQNPRHKITKRGQNVTFRCDPISEHNRLYWYRQTLGQGPEFLTYFQNEAQLEKSRLLSDRFSAERPKGSFSTLEIQRTEQGDSAMYLCASRKLAGVGEQFFGPGTRLTVL.

The chain joins TRBV18 to TRBJ2-1; 12 nucleotides line up with TRBD2. Germline loops: CDR1 KGHSH, CDR2 LQKENI. The CDR3 totals 15 residues. After removal of 5 bases from V and 4 bases from J, the junction contained 3 bases not matched to a gene. Here the CDR3 reads CASSSGLAGYNEQFF. The CDR3 coding sequence is TGTGCCAGCTCATCTGGACTAGCGGGATACAATGAGCAGTTCTTC.

The sample holds a few counts of this clone. The V call is TRBV19, the J call TRBJ1-5; D is unclear. With 5 bases removed from V and 5 bases from J, the gap between germline ends came to 10 bases. Germline CDR1 reads LNHDA; CDR2 reads SQIVND (reference sequence). The CDR3 runs 13 residues. The CDR3 is CASSADTDQPQHF. CDR3 nucleotides: TGTGCCAGTAGTGCAGACACAGATCAGCCCCAGCATTTT.

There are a few counts of this clone. The germline gene is not matched at one end of the junction; a read error may be the cause. The chain links TRBV7-7 to TRBJ2-3; 11 bases line up with TRBD2. CDR3 length: 15 amino acids. From germline, CDR1 is SSHAT and CDR2 FNYEAQ (reference sequence). CDR3 protein: CASSHSLAGADTQYF. The CDR3 DNA follows: TGTGCTAGCAGCCATTCACTAGCGGGAGCAGATACGCAGTATTTT.